This T cell receptor (beta chain) comes out of a study of blood T cell repertoires in COVID-19. Study background: T cells, B-cell-depleted T cells, or PBMCs supplied cDNA or gDNA.

Assay: immunoSEQ multiplex PCR; the TCRdb copy retains only in-frame clones and omits some. The sample holds about 670,000 clones, about 90% seen once. V dropped 0 bases and J dropped 8 bases, with 8 bases sitting between them. This CDR3 has 12 residues. The germline gives CDR1 SGHDT, CDR2 YYEEEE. The receptor's source is a woman aged 18-35 years with acute or convalescent COVID-19. Sequenced: peripheral blood. This chain joins TRBV5-6 and TRBJ1-2, with D unclear. The CDR3 nucleotides are TGTGCCAGCAGCTTGGGGCCACCGGGCTACACCTTC. As protein: CASSLGPPGYTF.